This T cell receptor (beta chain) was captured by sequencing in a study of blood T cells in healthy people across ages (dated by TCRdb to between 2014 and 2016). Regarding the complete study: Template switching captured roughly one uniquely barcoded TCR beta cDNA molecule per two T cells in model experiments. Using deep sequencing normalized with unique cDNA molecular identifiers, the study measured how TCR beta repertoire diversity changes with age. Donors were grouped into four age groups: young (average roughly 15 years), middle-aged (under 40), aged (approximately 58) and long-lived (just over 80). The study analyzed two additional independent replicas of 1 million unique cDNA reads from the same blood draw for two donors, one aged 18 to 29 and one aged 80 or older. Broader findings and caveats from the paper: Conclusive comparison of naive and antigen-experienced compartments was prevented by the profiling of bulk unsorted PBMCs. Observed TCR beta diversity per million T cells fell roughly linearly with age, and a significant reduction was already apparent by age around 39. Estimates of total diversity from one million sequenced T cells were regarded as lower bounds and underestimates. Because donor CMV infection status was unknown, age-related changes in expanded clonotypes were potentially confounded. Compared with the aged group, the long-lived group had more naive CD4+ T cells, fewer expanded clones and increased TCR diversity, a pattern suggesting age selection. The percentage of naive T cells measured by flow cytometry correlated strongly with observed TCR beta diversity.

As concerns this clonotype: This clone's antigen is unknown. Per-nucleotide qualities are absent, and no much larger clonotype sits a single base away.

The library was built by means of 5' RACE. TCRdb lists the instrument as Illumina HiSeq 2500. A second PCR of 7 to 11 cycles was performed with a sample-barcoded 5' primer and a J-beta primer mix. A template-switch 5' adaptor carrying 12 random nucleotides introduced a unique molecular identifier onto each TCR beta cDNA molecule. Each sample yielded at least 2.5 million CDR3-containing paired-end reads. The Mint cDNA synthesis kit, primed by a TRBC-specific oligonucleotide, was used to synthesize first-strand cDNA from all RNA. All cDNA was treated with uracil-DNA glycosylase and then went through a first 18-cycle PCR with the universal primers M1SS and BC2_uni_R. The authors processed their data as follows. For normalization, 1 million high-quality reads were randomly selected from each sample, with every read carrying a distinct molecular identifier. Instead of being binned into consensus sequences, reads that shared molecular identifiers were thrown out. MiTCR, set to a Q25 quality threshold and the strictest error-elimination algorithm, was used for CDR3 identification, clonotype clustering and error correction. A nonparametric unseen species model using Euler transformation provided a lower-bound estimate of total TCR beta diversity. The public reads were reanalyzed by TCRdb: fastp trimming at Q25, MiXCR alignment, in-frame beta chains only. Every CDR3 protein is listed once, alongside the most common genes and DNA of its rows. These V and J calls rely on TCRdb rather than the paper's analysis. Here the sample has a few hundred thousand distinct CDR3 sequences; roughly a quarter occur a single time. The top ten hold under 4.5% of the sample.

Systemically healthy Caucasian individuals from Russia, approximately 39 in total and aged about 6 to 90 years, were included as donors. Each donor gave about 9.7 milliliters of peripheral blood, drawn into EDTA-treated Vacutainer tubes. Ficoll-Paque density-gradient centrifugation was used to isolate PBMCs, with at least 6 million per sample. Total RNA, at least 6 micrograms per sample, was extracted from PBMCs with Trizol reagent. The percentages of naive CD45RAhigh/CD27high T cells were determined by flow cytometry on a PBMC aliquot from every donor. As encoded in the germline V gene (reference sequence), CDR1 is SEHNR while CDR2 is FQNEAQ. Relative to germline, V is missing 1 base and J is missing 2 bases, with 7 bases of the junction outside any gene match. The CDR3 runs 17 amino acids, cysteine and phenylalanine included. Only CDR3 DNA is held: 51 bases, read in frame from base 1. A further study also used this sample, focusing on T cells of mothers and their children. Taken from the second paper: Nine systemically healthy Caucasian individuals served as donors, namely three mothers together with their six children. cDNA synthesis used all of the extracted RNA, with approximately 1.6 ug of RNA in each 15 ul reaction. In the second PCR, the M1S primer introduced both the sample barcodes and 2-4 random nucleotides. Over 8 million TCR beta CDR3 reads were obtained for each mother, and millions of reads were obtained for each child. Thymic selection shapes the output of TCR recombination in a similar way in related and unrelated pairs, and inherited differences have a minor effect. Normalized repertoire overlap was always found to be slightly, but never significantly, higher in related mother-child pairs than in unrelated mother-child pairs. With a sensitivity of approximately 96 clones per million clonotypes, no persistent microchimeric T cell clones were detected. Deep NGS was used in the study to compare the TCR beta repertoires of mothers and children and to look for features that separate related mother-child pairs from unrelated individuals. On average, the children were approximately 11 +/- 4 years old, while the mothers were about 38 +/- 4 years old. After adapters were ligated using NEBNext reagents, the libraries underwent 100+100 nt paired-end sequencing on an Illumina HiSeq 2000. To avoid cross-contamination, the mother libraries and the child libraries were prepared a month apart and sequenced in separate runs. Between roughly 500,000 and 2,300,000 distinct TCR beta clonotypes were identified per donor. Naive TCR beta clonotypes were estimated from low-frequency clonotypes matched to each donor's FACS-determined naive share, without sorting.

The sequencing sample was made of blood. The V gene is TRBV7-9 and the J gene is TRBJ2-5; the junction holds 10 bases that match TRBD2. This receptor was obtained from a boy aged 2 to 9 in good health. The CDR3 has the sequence CASSLGPSGGLQETQYF. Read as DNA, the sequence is TGTGCCAGCAGCTTAGGGCCTAGCGGGGGACTACAAGAGACCCAGTACTTC.